This T cell receptor (beta chain) appears in the sequencing data of a study of blood T cells in healthy people across ages. Study-wide results and caveats: Both higher diversity and more naive CD4+ cells marked long-lived donors when set against aged donors.

A second roughly 6 to 11 cycle PCR used barcoded and J-beta primers. TCRdb ran MiXCR on the 5' RACE reads and lists one entry per CDR3 protein. The repertoire holds roughly 790,000 distinct CDR3 sequences, approximately 43% seen once, with roughly 19% in the top ten. This clonotype was recorded once. What it recognizes is unknown. The TCR sequence derives from a woman aged 55-75 years in good health. The material sequenced was blood.

The CDR3 spells CATSRYPGVGRSPLHF. The CDR3 region has the DNA TGTGCCACCAGCAGATACCCGGGGGTGGGGCGTTCACCCCTCCACTTT. V and J are TRBV15 and TRBJ1-6; possible D gene TRBD1, 5 bases. Per the germline V gene, CDR1 is LNHNV and CDR2 is YYDKDF (reference sequence). The CDR3 has 16 amino acids. Trimming left V 2 bases short and J 9 bases short, with 17 bases between.